Described below is a single T cell receptor beta chain sequence and its context. The antigen remains unidentified. This record belongs to a study of persistence of HIV-infected CD4 T cells. As for the study in general: Multiple blood draws of up to about 180 mL, except two donors with single leukapheresis.

Germline CDR1 is MNHNS and CDR2 is SASEGT. CDR3 length: 12 amino acids. V lost 3 bases to trimming and J lost 7 bases, with 9 bases between them. Anti-CD3/anti-CD28 beads served as a nonspecific positive control stimulus. CD4+ T cells upregulating both CD40 ligand and CD69 were sorted as responding cells. Suppressive ART was started during chronic HIV-1 infection in these adults. The immunoSEQ assay was version 4, run in survey mode. Produced via immunoSEQ multiplex PCR; TCRdb's table is partial and in-frame only. The repertoire has 35,000 to 45,000 clones, roughly 87% of them found once; the top ten carry about 1.3%.

The specimen was CD4+ T cells sorted from PBMCs after roughly 18-hour stimulation, collected from a patient who received antiretroviral therapy. The rearrangement joins TRBV6-1 to TRBJ1-1; no reliable D call. This sequence was found in an adult man with HIV who was CMV-seropositive. The CDR3 bases are TGTGCCAGCAGTGAGCCCCGGGTTGAAGCTTTCTTT. It specifies CASSEPRVEAFF.